This T cell receptor beta chain was profiled in a study of T cell repertoires in cytomegalovirus infection. Study-wide results and caveats: Summed public TCR beta family frequency identified CMV carriers bearing the relevant HLA.

TCRdb reprocessed the reads via MiXCR and lists one record per CDR3 protein. Of about 740,000 distinct CDR3 sequences listed, about a third were seen once; the top ten hold around 2.6%. Remarks on this clonotype: Its antigen is unknown.

Germline V gives CDR1 LGHDT, CDR2 YNNKEL (reference sequence). The CDR3 consists of 16 residues. Unmatched junction bases numbered 5, after V lost 1 base and J lost 0 bases. The receptor was isolated from a human donor in good health (CMV status not recorded). Some clones in this sample may be carry-over from other donors' samples. The specimen was PBMCs. The chain combines TRBV3-1 with TRBJ2-7; 8 positions agree with TRBD1. The CDR3 DNA reads as TGTGCCAGCAGCCAAGGACAGGGGCTGAACTCCTACGAGCAGTACTTC. Protein sequence: CASSQGQGLNSYEQYF.